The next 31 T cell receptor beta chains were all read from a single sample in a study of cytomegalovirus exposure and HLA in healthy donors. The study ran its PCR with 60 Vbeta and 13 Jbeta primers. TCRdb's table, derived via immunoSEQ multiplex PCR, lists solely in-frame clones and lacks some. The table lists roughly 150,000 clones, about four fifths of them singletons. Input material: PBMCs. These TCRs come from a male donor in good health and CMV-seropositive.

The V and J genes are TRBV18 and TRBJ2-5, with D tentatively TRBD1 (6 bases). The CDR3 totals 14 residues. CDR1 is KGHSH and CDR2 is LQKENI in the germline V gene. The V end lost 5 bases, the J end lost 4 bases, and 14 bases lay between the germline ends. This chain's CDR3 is CASSLRTAPETQYF. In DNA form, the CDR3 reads TGTGCCAGCTCATTGCGGACAGCGCCAGAGACCCAGTACTTC.

The CDR3 here is CASSLAGARLNEQFF. The CDR3 coding sequence is TGTGCCAGCAGCTTAGCGGGGGCTAGGCTCAATGAGCAGTTCTTC. The chain employs TRBV7-2 and TRBJ2-1; TRBD1 might be the D (6 bases). V was trimmed by 0 bases and J by 6 bases, leaving 12 bases between them. The germline V gene has CDR1 SGHTA and CDR2 FQGNSA. The CDR3 consists of 15 residues.

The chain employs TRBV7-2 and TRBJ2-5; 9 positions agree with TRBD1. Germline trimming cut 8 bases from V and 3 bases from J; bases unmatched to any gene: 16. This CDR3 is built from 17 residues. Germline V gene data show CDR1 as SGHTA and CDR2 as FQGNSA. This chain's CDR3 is CASLRDWTGDLEETQYF. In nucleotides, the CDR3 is TGTGCCAGCCTAAGAGACTGGACAGGGGATTTAGAAGAGACCCAGTACTTC. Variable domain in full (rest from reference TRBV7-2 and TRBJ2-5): GAGVSQSPSNKVTEKGKDVELRCDPISGHTALYWYRQSLGQGLEFLIYFQGNSAPDKSGLPSDRFSAERTGGSVSTLTIQRTQQEDSAVYLCASLRDWTGDLEETQYFGPGTRLLVL.

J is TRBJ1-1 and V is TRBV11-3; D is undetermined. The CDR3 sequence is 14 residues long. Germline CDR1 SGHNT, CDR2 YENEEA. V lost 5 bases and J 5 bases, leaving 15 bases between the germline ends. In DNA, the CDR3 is TGTGCCAGCAGCCCCGGGTCCTCCCGAACTGAAGCTTTCTTT. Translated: CASSPGSSRTEAFF. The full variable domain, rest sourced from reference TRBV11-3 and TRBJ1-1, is EAGVVQSPRYKIIEKKQPVAFWCNPISGHNTLYWYLQNLGQGPELLIRYENEEAVDDSQLPKDRFSAERLKGVDSTLKIQPAELGDSAVYLCASSPGSSRTEAFFGQGTRLTVV.

Here the CDR3 reads CAIQQGSNEKLFF. CDR3 bases: TGTGCCATCCAACAGGGGAGTAATGAAAAACTGTTTTTT. The rearrangement joins TRBV10-3 to TRBJ1-4; 7 bases map to TRBD1. The CDR3 extends over 13 amino acids. Unmatched junction bases numbered 4, after V lost 8 bases and J lost 4 bases. In germline, CDR1 is ENHRY, CDR2 SYGVKD.

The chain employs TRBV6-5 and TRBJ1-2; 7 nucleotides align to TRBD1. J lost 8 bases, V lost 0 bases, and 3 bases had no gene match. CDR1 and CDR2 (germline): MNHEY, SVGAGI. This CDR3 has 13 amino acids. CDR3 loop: CASSYSRQGGYTF. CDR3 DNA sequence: TGTGCCAGCAGTTACTCGAGACAGGGCGGCTACACCTTC.

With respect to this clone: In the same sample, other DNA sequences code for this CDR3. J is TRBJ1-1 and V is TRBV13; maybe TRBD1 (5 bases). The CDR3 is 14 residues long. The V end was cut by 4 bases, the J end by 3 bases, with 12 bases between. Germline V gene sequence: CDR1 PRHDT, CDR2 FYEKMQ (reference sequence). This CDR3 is CASSSDPGDTEAFF. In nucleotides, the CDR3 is TGTGCCAGCAGCTCAGACCCGGGGGACACTGAAGCTTTCTTT.

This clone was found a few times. This CDR3 is CASTGRGAGGKETQYF. CDR3 nucleotides: TGTGCCAGCACCGGACGGGGAGCGGGGGGGAAAGAGACCCAGTACTTC. The V gene is TRBV27, the J gene TRBJ2-5; TRBD2 matches 10 bases. With 7 bases clipped from V and 3 bases from J, the junction kept 11 bases outside the gene matches. The V gene's germline CDR1 is MNHEY and CDR2 SMNVEV (reference sequence). The CDR3 is 16 residues long.

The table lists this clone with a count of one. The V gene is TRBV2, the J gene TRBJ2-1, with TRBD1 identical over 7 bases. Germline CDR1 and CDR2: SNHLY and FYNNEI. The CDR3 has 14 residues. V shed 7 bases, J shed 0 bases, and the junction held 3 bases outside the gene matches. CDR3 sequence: CASNRGSSYNEQFF. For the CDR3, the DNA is TGTGCCAGCAACAGGGGCAGCTCCTACAATGAGCAGTTCTTC.

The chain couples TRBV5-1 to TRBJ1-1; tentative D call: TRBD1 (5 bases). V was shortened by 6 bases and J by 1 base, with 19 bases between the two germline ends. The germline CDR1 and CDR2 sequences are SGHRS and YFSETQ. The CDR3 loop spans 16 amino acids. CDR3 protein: CASTPLGRGGNTEAFF. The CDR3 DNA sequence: TGCGCCAGCACTCCACTTGGTCGGGGGGGGAACACTGAAGCTTTCTTT.

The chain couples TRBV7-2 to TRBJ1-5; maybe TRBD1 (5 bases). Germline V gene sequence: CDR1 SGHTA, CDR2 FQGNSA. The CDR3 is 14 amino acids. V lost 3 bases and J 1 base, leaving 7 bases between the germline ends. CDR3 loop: CASSFQGSNQPQHF. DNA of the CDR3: TGTGCCAGCAGCTTCCAGGGAAGCAATCAGCCCCAGCATTTT. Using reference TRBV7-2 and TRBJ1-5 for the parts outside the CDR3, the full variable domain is GAGVSQSPSNKVTEKGKDVELRCDPISGHTALYWYRQSLGQGLEFLIYFQGNSAPDKSGLPSDRFSAERTGGSVSTLTIQRTQQEDSAVYLCASSFQGSNQPQHFGDGTRLSIL.

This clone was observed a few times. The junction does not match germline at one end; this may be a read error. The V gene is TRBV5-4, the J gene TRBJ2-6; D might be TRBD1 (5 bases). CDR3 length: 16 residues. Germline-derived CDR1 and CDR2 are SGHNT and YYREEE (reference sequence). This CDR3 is CASSLSLPSGANGLTF. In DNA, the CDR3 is TGTGCCAGCAGCTTGAGCCTCCCCTCTGGGGCCAACGGCCTGACTTTC.

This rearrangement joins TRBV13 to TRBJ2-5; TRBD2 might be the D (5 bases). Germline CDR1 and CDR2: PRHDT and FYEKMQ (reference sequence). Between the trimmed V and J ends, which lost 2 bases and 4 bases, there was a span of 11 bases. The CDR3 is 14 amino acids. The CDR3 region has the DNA TGTGCCAGCAGCTTACGAGGGATTCGAGAGACCCAGTACTTC. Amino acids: CASSLRGIRETQYF.

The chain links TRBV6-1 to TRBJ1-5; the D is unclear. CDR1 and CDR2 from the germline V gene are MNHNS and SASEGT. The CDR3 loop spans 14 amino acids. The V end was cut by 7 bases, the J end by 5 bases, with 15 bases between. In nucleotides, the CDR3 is TGTGCCAGCACCCGCGGAGGGATCGATCAGCCCCAGCATTTT. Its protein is CASTRGGIDQPQHF.

CDR3 sequence: CASSPRGQDKNIQYF. The CDR3 DNA sequence: TGCGCCAGCAGCCCCAGAGGACAGGACAAAAACATTCAGTACTTC. The rearrangement joins TRBV5-1 to TRBJ2-4, with 7 positions matching TRBD1. The germline V gene encodes CDR1 SGHRS and CDR2 YFSETQ. This CDR3 has 15 residues. V trimming: 4 bases; J trimming: 3 bases; junction bases outside the gene matches: 7.

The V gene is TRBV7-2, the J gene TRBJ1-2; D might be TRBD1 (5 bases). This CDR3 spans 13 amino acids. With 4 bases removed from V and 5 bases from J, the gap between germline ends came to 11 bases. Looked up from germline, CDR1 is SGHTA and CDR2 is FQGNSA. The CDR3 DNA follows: TGTGCCAGCAGCTCAGGGATTGGGTATGGCTACACCTTC. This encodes CASSSGIGYGYTF.

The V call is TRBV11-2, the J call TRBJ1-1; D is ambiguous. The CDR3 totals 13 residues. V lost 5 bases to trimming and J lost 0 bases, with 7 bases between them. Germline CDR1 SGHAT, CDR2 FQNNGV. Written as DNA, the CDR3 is TGTGCCAGCAGCCCGACACTGAACACTGAAGCTTTCTTT. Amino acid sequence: CASSPTLNTEAFF.

CDR3 amino acids: CASSPRGGESYGYTF. CDR3 bases: TGTGCCAGCAGCCCCCGGGGGGGCGAATCCTATGGCTACACCTTC. The chain couples TRBV6-5 to TRBJ1-2; TRBD1 might be the D (6 bases). Germline assignment: CDR1 MNHEY and CDR2 SVGAGI. The CDR3 has 15 residues. V was pared by 6 bases and J by 4 bases, with 18 bases between.

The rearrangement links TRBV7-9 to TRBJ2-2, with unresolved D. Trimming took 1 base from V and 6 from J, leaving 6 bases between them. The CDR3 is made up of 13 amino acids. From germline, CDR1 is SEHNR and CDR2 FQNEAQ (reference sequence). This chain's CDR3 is CASSLGSAGELFF. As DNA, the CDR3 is TGTGCCAGCAGCTTAGGCAGCGCCGGGGAGCTGTTTTTT.

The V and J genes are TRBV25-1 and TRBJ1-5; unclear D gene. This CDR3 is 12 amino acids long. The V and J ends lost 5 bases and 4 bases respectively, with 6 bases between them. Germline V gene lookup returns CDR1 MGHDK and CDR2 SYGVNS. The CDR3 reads CASSLTNQPQHF. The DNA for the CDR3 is TGTGCCAGCAGTCTTACAAATCAGCCCCAGCATTTT.

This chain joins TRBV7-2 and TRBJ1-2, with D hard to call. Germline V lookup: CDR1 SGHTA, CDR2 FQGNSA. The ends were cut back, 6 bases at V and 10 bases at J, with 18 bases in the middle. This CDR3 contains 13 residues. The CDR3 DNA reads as TGTGCCAGCAGGTCGGCGGCAAATCCTCTCTACACCTTC. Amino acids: CASRSAANPLYTF.

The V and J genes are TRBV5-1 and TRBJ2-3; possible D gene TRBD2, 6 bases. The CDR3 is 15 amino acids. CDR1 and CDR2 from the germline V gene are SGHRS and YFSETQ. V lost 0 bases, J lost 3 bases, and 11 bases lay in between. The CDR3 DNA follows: TGCGCCAGCAGCTTGGGGGCTAGCGAGACAGATACGCAGTATTTT. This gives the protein CASSLGASETDTQYF.

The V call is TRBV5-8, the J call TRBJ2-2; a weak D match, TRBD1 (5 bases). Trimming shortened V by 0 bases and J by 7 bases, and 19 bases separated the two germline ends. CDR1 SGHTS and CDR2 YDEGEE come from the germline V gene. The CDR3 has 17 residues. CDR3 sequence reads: CASSLDLGVVSGGELFF. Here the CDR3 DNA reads TGTGCCAGCAGCTTGGACCTAGGGGTGGTGTCAGGCGGGGAGCTGTTTTTT.

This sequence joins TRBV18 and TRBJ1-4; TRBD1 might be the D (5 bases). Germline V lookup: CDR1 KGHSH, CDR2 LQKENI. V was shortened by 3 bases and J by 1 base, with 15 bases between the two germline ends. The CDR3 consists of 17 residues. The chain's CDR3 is CASSPAIVTETNEKLFF. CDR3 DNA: TGTGCCAGCTCACCCGCCATTGTGACAGAAACTAATGAAAAACTGTTTTTT.

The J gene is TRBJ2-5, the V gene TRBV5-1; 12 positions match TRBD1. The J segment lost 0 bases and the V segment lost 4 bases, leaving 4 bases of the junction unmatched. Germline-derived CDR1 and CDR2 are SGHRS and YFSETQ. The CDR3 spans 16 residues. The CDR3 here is CASSSGTGGYQETQYF. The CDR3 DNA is TGCGCCAGCAGCAGTGGGACAGGGGGCTACCAAGAGACCCAGTACTTC.

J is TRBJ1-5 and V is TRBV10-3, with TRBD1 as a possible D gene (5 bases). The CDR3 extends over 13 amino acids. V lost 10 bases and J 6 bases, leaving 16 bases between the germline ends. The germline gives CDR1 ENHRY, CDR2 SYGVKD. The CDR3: CASEVGGGQPQHF. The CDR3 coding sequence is TGTGCCAGCGAGGTGGGGGGGGGTCAGCCCCAGCATTTT.

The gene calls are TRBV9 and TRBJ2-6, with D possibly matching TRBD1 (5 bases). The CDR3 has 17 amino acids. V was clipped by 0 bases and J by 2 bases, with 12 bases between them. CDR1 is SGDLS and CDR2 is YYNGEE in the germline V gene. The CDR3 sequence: CASSVATANTGANVLTF. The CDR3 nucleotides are TGTGCCAGCAGCGTAGCGACAGCCAATACTGGGGCCAACGTCCTGACTTTC.

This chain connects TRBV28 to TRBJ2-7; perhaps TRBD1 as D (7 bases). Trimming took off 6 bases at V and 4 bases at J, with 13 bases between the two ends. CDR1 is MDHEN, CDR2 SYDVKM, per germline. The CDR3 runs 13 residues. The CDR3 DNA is TGTGCCAGCAGACGGGACAGCGGGTACGAGCAGTACTTC. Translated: CASRRDSGYEQYF.

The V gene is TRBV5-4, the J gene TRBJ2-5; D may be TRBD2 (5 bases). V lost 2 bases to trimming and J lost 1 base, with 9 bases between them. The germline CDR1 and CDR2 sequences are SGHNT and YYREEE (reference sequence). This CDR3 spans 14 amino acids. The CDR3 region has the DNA TGTGCCAGCAGCTTACCCGGGATCCAAGAGACCCAGTACTTC. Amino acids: CASSLPGIQETQYF.

The CDR3 is CASSSPPGLEQPQHF. The CDR3 DNA reads as TGTGCCAGCAGCTCCCCCCCAGGGCTAGAGCAGCCCCAGCATTTT. This chain connects TRBV7-8 to TRBJ1-5, with a weak D call TRBD1 (5 bases). CDR1 SGHVS and CDR2 FQNEAQ come from the germline V gene. The CDR3 totals 15 residues. The V and J ends lost 4 bases and 7 bases respectively, with 17 bases between them.

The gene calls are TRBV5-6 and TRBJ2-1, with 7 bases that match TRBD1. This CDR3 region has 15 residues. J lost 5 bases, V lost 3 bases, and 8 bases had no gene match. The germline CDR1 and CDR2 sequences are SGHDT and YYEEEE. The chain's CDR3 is CASSSPGTENNEQFF. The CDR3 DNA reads TGTGCCAGCAGCTCCCCCGGGACAGAAAACAATGAGCAGTTCTTC. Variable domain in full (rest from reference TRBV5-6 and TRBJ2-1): DAGVTQSPTHLIKTRGQQVTLRCSPKSGHDTVSWYQQALGQGPQFIFQYYEEEERQRGNFPDRFSGHQFPNYSSELNVNALLLGDSALYLCASSSPGTENNEQFFGPGTRLTVL.